Sequencing of this T cell receptor (beta chain) was carried out in a study of T cells in Graves' hyperthyroidism and ophthalmopathy. The V gene lost 3 bases and the J gene lost 7 bases, with 10 bases spanning the gap. The CDR3 is 14 residues long. Germline CDR1 and CDR2: LNHNV and YYDKDF (reference sequence). For the diagnoses, clinical symptoms, serum thyroxine and TRAb, thyroid ultrasound and orbital computed tomography were used. TCR beta CDR3 regions were amplified from RNA. TCR CDR3 regions were first amplified by RT-PCR with HTBI primers. Each CDR3 protein is one row after TCRdb ran MiXCR on the multiplex PCR reads. The sample lists approximately 510,000 distinct CDR3 sequences, about 45% occurring once. The sample holds a few counts of this clonotype.

The chain employs TRBV15 and TRBJ1-6; D possibly corresponds to TRBD1 (5 bases). This clonotype originated in an adult woman with Graves' disease, either hyperthyroidism or ophthalmopathy (not recorded which). The source material was peripheral blood or thyroid tissue (not recorded which). The CDR3 spells CATSRDNANSPLHF. The DNA of the CDR3 is TGTGCCACCAGCAGGGACAATGCCAATTCACCCCTCCACTTT.